This TCR beta chain was sequenced in a study of vaccination effects on CD4 cells after COVID-19. Trimming shortened V by 1 base and J by 1 base, and 10 bases separated the two germline ends. Germline V gene lookup returns CDR1 LNHDA and CDR2 SQIVND (reference sequence). This CDR3 region has 16 residues. Antigen-specific CD4+ T cells were expanded with viral peptide pools in the ViraFEST assay before sequencing. Once cultured for about 9 days, the cells underwent separation to obtain CD4+ T cells. Two doses of BNT162b2 or mRNA-1273 vaccine were administered to participants. Absence of prior SARS-CoV-2 infection characterized the vaccine recipients, who showed negative nucleocapsid antibodies. For this clone: Its antigen is not known.

The assay was immunoSEQ multiplex PCR, and TCRdb's table has in-frame clones only and misses some. The table records more than 40,000 clones, about 76% of them present only once. Regarding the study as a whole: Vaccine-induced clones in healthy vaccinees cross-reacted with common cold coronaviruses in only 1 of 255 cases. Marked contraction was observed in infection-induced and vaccine-induced clones late after vaccination.

The chain has TRBV19 and TRBJ2-2, with D tentatively TRBD1 (6 bases). This clonotype was obtained from a human donor who received a COVID-19 vaccine. The sequenced sample was CD4+ T cells from PBMCs cultured with HCoV-OC43 spike peptides, obtained after COVID-19 vaccination. The subset denotes: HCoV-OC43 spike overlapping peptide pool stimulation. The CDR3 nucleotides are TGTGCCAGTAGTATAGCGCTGGGACAGAACACCGGGGAGCTGTTTTTT. Its translation is CASSIALGQNTGELFF.